One sample yielded the 14 T cell receptor beta chains listed below, sequenced in a study of T cell changes during pregnancy in multiple sclerosis. Produced via immunoSEQ multiplex PCR; TCRdb's table is partial and in-frame only. The repertoire holds tens of thousands of clones, with 90% as singletons. Sample: CD8+ T cells from peripheral blood mononuclear cells, taken before pregnancy. The receptors derive from a female donor with multiple sclerosis, enrolled in a pregnancy study.

The chain uses TRBV7-6 and TRBJ1-1; D gene unclear. CDR3 length: 12 residues. The germline V and J ends were trimmed by 2 bases and 4 bases, with 5 bases remaining between them. Per germline, CDR1 SGHVS and CDR2 FNYEAQ. CDR3 coding DNA: TGTGCCAGCAGCTTAAGAGGCACTGAAGCTTTCTTT. Residues: CASSLRGTEAFF.

The V gene is TRBV5-1, the J gene TRBJ1-1; 9 positions match TRBD1. Unmatched junction bases numbered 5, after V lost 0 bases and J lost 5 bases. This CDR3 has 15 amino acids. CDR1 is SGHRS, CDR2 YFSETQ, per germline. This chain's CDR3 is CASSLATGGGTEAFF. CDR3 bases: TGCGCCAGCAGCTTGGCCACAGGGGGCGGAACTGAAGCTTTCTTT. The variable domain in full, with the rest retrieved from reference TRBV5-1 and TRBJ1-1, is KAGVTQTPRYLIKTRGQQVTLSCSPISGHRSVSWYQQTPGQGLQFLFEYFSETQRNKGNFPGRFSGRQFSNSRSEMNVSTLELGDSALYLCASSLATGGGTEAFFGQGTRLTVV.

The gene calls are TRBV10-3 and TRBJ1-4, with D tentatively TRBD1 (6 bases). The ends were cut back, 6 bases at V and 5 bases at J, with 13 bases in the middle. The CDR3 contains 14 residues. Germline V CDR1 and CDR2: ENHRY, SYGVKD. This chain's CDR3 is CAISRGGRNEKLFF. The DNA of the CDR3 is TGTGCCATCAGCAGGGGCGGAAGAAATGAAAAACTGTTTTTT.

The chain has TRBV4-2 and TRBJ2-3, with D hard to call. V lost 3 bases, J lost 2 bases, and 9 bases lay in between. Germline assignment: CDR1 LGHNA and CDR2 YNFKEQ. This CDR3 spans 14 amino acids. The CDR3 bases are TGTGCCAGCAGCCAGGTGGCAATCACAGATACGCAGTATTTT. Its translation is CASSQVAITDTQYF.

This chain connects TRBV13 to TRBJ2-7, with a tentative D call TRBD2 (6 bases). Deletions cut 7 bases from V and 0 bases from J, with 19 bases between. CDR3 length: 16 residues. CDR1 and CDR2 (germline): PRHDT, FYEKMQ (reference sequence). The CDR3 nucleotides read TGTGCCAGCAACAACCCCCGGGACTCCGTCTCCTACGAGCAGTACTTC. It translates to CASNNPRDSVSYEQYF.

V gene TRBV29-1 combines with J gene TRBJ1-5; 7 bases are shared with TRBD1. Germline V CDR1 and CDR2: SQVTM, ANQGSEA. The CDR3 totals 14 residues. V trimming: 5 bases; J trimming: 3 bases; junction bases outside the gene matches: 7. The CDR3 region is CSVQFGTDNQPQHF. The CDR3 DNA reads as TGCAGCGTTCAGTTCGGGACAGACAATCAGCCCCAGCATTTT.

The V gene is TRBV9, the J gene TRBJ1-1, with D possibly matching TRBD1 (5 bases). Germline V gives CDR1 SGDLS, CDR2 YYNGEE. The CDR3 spans 12 residues. Deletions cut 3 bases from V and 5 bases from J, with 8 bases between. The CDR3 sequence: CASSAKGTEAFF. The CDR3 nucleotides read TGTGCCAGCAGCGCCAAGGGGACTGAAGCTTTCTTT.

CDR3 protein: CASSPGSQGLNTEAFF. The CDR3 bases are TGTGCCAGCAGCCCAGGCTCCCAGGGGTTAAACACTGAAGCTTTCTTT. The chain combines TRBV7-6 with TRBJ1-1; perhaps TRBD1 as D (6 bases). CDR1 and CDR2 from the germline V gene are SGHVS and FNYEAQ. The CDR3 covers 16 residues. Trimming took off 5 bases at V and 2 bases at J, with 18 bases between the two ends.

The chain employs TRBV10-3 and TRBJ1-3, with D hard to call. Germline lookup yields CDR1 ENHRY and CDR2 SYGVKD. CDR3 length: 13 amino acids. V was cut by 9 bases and J by 4 bases, with 13 bases left in between. The CDR3 nucleotides read TGTGCCATAGCCCCGGGGTACGGAAACACCATATATTTT. This gives the protein CAIAPGYGNTIYF.

The rearrangement uses TRBV7-6 and TRBJ1-3; a weak D match, TRBD1 (5 bases). Per germline, CDR1 SGHVS and CDR2 FNYEAQ. The CDR3 is 16 amino acids. Trimming removed 3 bases from V and 0 bases from J, with 12 bases in between. The DNA of the CDR3 is TGTGCCAGCAGCTTTACCTCGGGGGGCTCTGGAAACACCATATATTTT. Translation: CASSFTSGGSGNTIYF.

This clone came up many times. The chain uses TRBV13 and TRBJ2-7, with 10 bases that match TRBD1. The CDR3 spans 14 residues. Trimming removed 5 bases from V and 4 bases from J; junction bases left unmatched: 5. Germline CDR1 PRHDT, CDR2 FYEKMQ (reference sequence). CDR3 sequence: CASSPGTGAYEQYF. The CDR3 DNA follows: TGTGCCAGCAGCCCTGGGACAGGGGCGTACGAGCAGTACTTC.

The rearrangement joins TRBV30 to TRBJ1-6; no clear D. Germline V lookup: CDR1 GTSNPN, CDR2 SVGIG (reference sequence). The CDR3 has 14 amino acids. V lost 7 bases and J 7 bases, leaving 17 bases between the germline ends. The CDR3 protein is CALEPAQSNSPLHF. In DNA, the CDR3 is TGTGCCTTGGAACCTGCACAGTCAAATTCACCCCTCCACTTT.

The chain is built from TRBV7-6 and TRBJ2-7; the D gene is possibly TRBD1 (5 bases). V lost 6 bases and J lost 3, with 18 bases in between. This CDR3 spans 15 amino acids. The germline V gene has CDR1 SGHVS and CDR2 FNYEAQ. The CDR3 region has the DNA TGTGCCAGCAGTCCCCAGGGTTTTGGGTACTACGAGCAGTACTTC. Translated: CASSPQGFGYYEQYF.

This chain connects TRBV15 to TRBJ1-2; D might be TRBD1 (6 bases). Per germline, CDR1 LNHNV and CDR2 YYDKDF (reference sequence). This CDR3 is built from 17 residues. The germline V and J ends were trimmed by 1 base and 4 bases, with 19 bases remaining between them. The CDR3 protein is CATSRARQDSLVYGYTF. CDR3 bases: TGTGCCACCAGCAGAGCCAGGCAGGACAGCTTGGTCTATGGCTACACCTTC.